The present T cell receptor (delta chain) was sequenced within a study of γδ T cells in repeated Plasmodium falciparum infection (dated by TCRdb to about 2021). In terms of the full investigation: The natural-infection arm enrolled Malian children exposed to intense seasonal malaria transmission, compared against age and gender matched Australian children. Four to six malaria-naive U.S. adults underwent four controlled human malaria infections by bites from P. falciparum NF54-infected Anopheles stephensi mosquitoes over approximately 600 days. Controlled-infection subjects were sampled at baseline, immediately before selected infections, and 21 days after each infection. Malian gammadelta TCR repertoires were analysed cross-sectionally during no-transmission periods and longitudinally across acute febrile malaria episodes. The study looked at how repeated Plasmodium falciparum infection shapes the human gammadelta T cell repertoire, using both natural infection in Mali and controlled human malaria infection. On the study overall, not on this receptor specifically: Compared with Australian children, Malian children appeared to have Vdelta2-negative gammadelta TCR repertoires that were more clonally expanded, less diverse and less shared. Generalizability was limited because the Malian cohort was drawn from a small rural village of predominantly one ethnic group. Because the controlled-infection cohort was small, analysis of inter-individual variability in gammadelta T cell responses was limited. Waves of new clonotype selection in Vdelta2-negative, largely Vdelta1+, gammadelta TCR repertoires appeared to be driven by repeated controlled infections. Vgamma9/Vdelta2+ TCR repertoires showed a highly stable polyclonal repertoire over time and infection, with many inter-individual overlapping TCRgamma sequences.

Library generation was performed with multiplex PCR. Sequencing was carried out with an Illumina MiSeq. Every sorted gammadelta T cell sample had both its TCR gamma (TRG) and TCR delta (TRD) chains sequenced. Per the original workflow: The repertoire analyses drew on clonotype tree plots, the accumulated frequency of the top 20 clonotypes, and diversity index (DI) and D75 metrics. Clone calls in TCRdb were regenerated from the public reads with CATT, after which identical DNA sequences shared one row. TCRdb assigned the V and J calls; the authors' analysis was not used. The sample profile shows more than 70,000 delta-chain clones; approximately 1% of them were found once. Together, the top ten hold 9.6% of the sample. The germline V gene encodes CDR1 GEAIGNYY and CDR2 EKD. CDR3 length: 19 amino acids, cysteine to phenylalanine. This entry keeps only the CDR3 DNA: 57 bases, framed from base 1. Trimming costs V 1 base and J 0 bases, and their ends lie 23 bases apart.

This clone was found a few times. The antigen it recognizes is unknown. Only one base separates this from a far larger clonotype, so it likely reflects a read error. Other nucleotide sequences from this sample produce the same CDR3. For bulk TCR repertoire analysis, Vgamma9/Vdelta2+ and Vdelta2-negative gammadelta T cell populations were isolated by flow sorting from peripheral blood mononuclear cells. The sample was gamma-delta T cells from blood. This sequence uses TRDV2 and TRDJ1; perhaps TRDD3 is the D gene, with 5 bases matching. The J gene was not available in TCRdb and was assigned here by matching the DNA to germline segments. The TCR sequence derives from a pool of human donors (malaria-infected and uninfected, not separated). The CDR3 here reads CACDTKGGRRPLYTDKLIF. Read as DNA, the sequence is TGTGCCTGTGACACTAAGGGGGGGCGAAGACCCCTATACACCGATAAACTCATCTTT.